A selection of T cell receptor beta chains follows, all from one sample in a study of T cell responses to AZD1222 COVID-19 vaccine. The table came from immunoSEQ multiplex PCR; TCRdb's copy has only in-frame clones and leaves some out. The sample consists of roughly 120,000 clones, more than 85% of them appearing once. The sample was peripheral blood, taken on day 0 of AZD1222 vaccination. These receptors all come from an adult in good health. CDR3s leave out the opening cysteine and the closing phenylalanine or tryptophan.

TRBJ2-2 | TRBV2 | AASERGWGTGELF
TRBJ2-6 | TRBV6-5 | ASSLQGSGANVLT
TRBJ2-3 | TRBV30 | AWASGSGSSPDTQY
TRBJ2-2 | TRBV7-9 | ASSLARGGGNTGELF
TRBJ1-6 | TRBV28 | ATGPGRLMDSPLH
TRBJ2-1 | TRBV5-1 | ASSIGGHNEQF
TRBJ2-3 | TRBV10-2 | ASSPTDTQY
TRBJ2-7 | TRBV5-1 | ASSLSQGLLYEQY
TRBJ2-2 | TRBV5-1 | ASSRDATNTGELF
TRBJ1-2 | TRBV30 | AWSPNDLWGYT
TRBJ1-5 | TRBV6-5 | ASSRARGLRQPQH
TRBJ2-4 | TRBV5-6 | ASSQGFAWENIQY
TRBJ1-5 | TRBV9 | ASSPTTGGPQH
TRBJ1-2 | TRBV19 | ASSTPRDHYYGYT
TRBJ2-2 | TRBV20-1 | SASLGLAGELF
TRBJ2-1 | TRBV7-3 | ASSLKFGGGSEQF
TRBJ2-7 | TRBV12-3/TRBV12-4 | ASSSPYEQY
TRBJ1-5 | TRBV12-3/TRBV12-4 | ASSLGNQPQH
TRBJ1-4 | TRBV5-6 | ASSFRRGGEKLF
TRBJ2-7 | TRBV27 | ASSGTPGYEQY
TRBJ1-5 | TRBV19 | ATRGPNQPQH
TRBJ2-3 | TRBV2 | ASARGAADTQY
TRBJ2-7 | TRBV11-2 | ASSKERVVQY
TRBJ1-3 | TRBV20-1 | SASETGVGNTIY
TRBJ1-4 | TRBV28 | ASCTGGTNEKLF
TRBJ2-2 | TRBV11-2 | ASTLQGGVTGELF
TRBJ2-3 | TRBV6-2/TRBV6-3 | ASSPLVASGSADTQY
TRBJ2-1 | TRBV3-1/TRBV3-2 | ASSQDRAATTGLNEQF
TRBJ1-5 | TRBV19 | ASTPYRDRGSNQPQH
TRBJ2-7 | TRBV5-5 | ASSRGGTGLYEQY
TRBJ1-2 | TRBV30 | AWSVLGQGVRGNGYT
TRBJ1-2 | TRBV19 | ASEEDRSPANYGYT
TRBJ2-3 | TRBV5-1 | ASSLGEQGDTQY
TRBJ1-2 | TRBV6-5 | ACRVESSNYGYT
TRBJ2-7 | TRBV2 | ASSSGLAGEQY
TRBJ2-7 | TRBV9 | ASSVGSQSYEQY
TRBJ2-7 | TRBV4-1 | ASSGRLQGDYEQY
TRBJ1-5 | TRBV10-1 | ASSEGQLTGNQPQH
TRBJ2-3 | TRBV6-4 | ASSEQGRSTDTQY
TRBJ2-2 | TRBV7-8 | ASSPYGQAGTGFSGELF
TRBJ2-1 | TRBV7-9 | ASSLGQGYEQF
TRBJ2-1 | TRBV18 | ASSTTVRTANYNEQF
TRBJ2-1 | TRBV7-6 | ASSAGVNEQF
TRBJ2-7 | TRBV5-4 | ASSPRDYFREQY
TRBJ2-1 | TRBV5-1 | ASSSETSSYNEQF
TRBJ1-1 | TRBV28 | ASSPRSSEAF
TRBJ2-7 | TRBV10-1 | ASSESMTGSQY
TRBJ2-1 | TRBV5-1 | ASSLSYNEQF